A single sample gave rise to the 22 T cell receptor beta chains below, sequenced in a study of cytomegalovirus exposure and HLA in healthy donors (TCRdb year 2017). Preparation of the library involved the immunoSEQ multiplex PCR assay. For the multiplex PCR, a mixture combining 60 forward primers for TCR Vbeta segments and 13 reverse primers for TCR Jbeta segments was used. The immuneACCESS repertoire file appears here via TCRdb, limited to in-frame rearrangements. These files lack a portion of the clones; in checked studies, under half of the deficit traces to unresolved V genes, and the cause of the others is not known. The sample yields 150,000 to 200,000 clones; 79% were counted once. In total, the top ten clones hold around 1.5% of the sample. Material: PBMCs. The receptors were gathered from a woman between 45 and 60 years old in good health and CMV-seronegative.

Regarding this clone: An end of the junction differs from the germline gene, which may be a read error. V and J are TRBV7-3 and TRBJ1-2; 8 positions agree with TRBD1. Germline V lookup: CDR1 SGHTA, CDR2 FQGTGA. The CDR3 extends over 14 amino acids. The CDR3 DNA reads TGTGCCAGCAGCATAACAGGGGGGGGAGTCGGCTACACCTTC. Protein sequence: CASSITGGGVGYTF.

The chain couples TRBV7-8 to TRBJ1-6, with D unresolved. Germline V CDR1 and CDR2: SGHVS, FQNEAQ. The CDR3 has 14 residues. V was cut by 2 bases and J by 7 bases, with 9 bases left in between. CDR3 nucleotides: TGTGCCAGCAGCTTAAGAACAGAGAATTCACCCCTCCACTTT. Its protein product is CASSLRTENSPLHF.

The chain employs TRBV28 and TRBJ1-1; D gene unclear. Germline assignment: CDR1 MDHEN and CDR2 SYDVKM. The CDR3 totals 17 residues. Trimming took 3 bases from V and 1 from J, leaving 18 bases between them. CDR3 region: CASSFELKVAGNTEAFF. CDR3 nucleotide sequence: TGTGCCAGCAGTTTTGAGCTGAAAGTGGCAGGGAACACTGAAGCTTTCTTT.

The rearrangement uses TRBV7-9 and TRBJ1-3; the D is unclear. CDR3 size: 16 residues. V was shortened by 5 bases and J by 2 bases, with 16 bases between the two germline ends. The germline V gene encodes CDR1 SEHNR and CDR2 FQNEAQ (reference sequence). CDR3 in DNA: TGTGCCAGCAGCCCCATGGCGCTAGGCACTGGAAACACCATATATTTT. Amino acids: CASSPMALGTGNTIYF.

The chain is built from TRBV28 and TRBJ1-2; D gene uncertain. Germline V gene lookup returns CDR1 MDHEN and CDR2 SYDVKM. The CDR3 covers 14 residues. Trimming pared 2 bases from V and 2 bases from J, leaving 9 bases between. This chain's CDR3 is CASSLIAGNYGYTF. Here the CDR3 DNA reads TGTGCCAGCAGTTTAATTGCAGGAAACTATGGCTACACCTTC.

The chain joins TRBV28 to TRBJ2-7; TRBD1 aligns across 12 bases. CDR3 length: 18 residues. Losses at the gene ends were 4 bases for V and 3 bases for J; bases not matched to a gene: 13. CDR1 and CDR2 from the germline V gene are MDHEN and SYDVKM. The CDR3 is CASSSEGQGASLLYEQYF. The CDR3 DNA is TGTGCCAGCAGTTCGGAGGGACAGGGGGCGAGTCTTCTCTACGAGCAGTACTTC.

This clone turned up a few times. The chain carries TRBV27 and TRBJ1-1; 7 bases map to TRBD1. V trimming: 7 bases; J trimming: 0 bases; junction bases outside the gene matches: 8. CDR1 and CDR2 (germline): MNHEY, SMNVEV (reference sequence). The CDR3 covers 15 residues. The CDR3 loop reads CASKSHTGVNTEAFF. CDR3 bases: TGTGCCAGCAAAAGTCATACAGGGGTGAACACTGAAGCTTTCTTT.

This clone occurred a few times. The chain combines TRBV28 with TRBJ1-2; possible D gene TRBD1, 6 bases. V lost 6 bases and J lost 4, with 15 bases in between. The CDR3 extends over 14 amino acids. Germline values: CDR1 MDHEN, CDR2 SYDVKM. CDR3 sequence: CASRPGGVSYGYTF. The DNA for the CDR3 is TGTGCCAGCAGGCCTGGGGGCGTTAGCTATGGCTACACCTTC.

This chain joins TRBV2 and TRBJ2-5, with 9 nucleotides matching TRBD1. The end of the DNA is better explained by TRBJ2-7, so the J call may be wrong. The CDR3 has 15 amino acids. Germline CDR1 SNHLY, CDR2 FYNNEI. The CDR3 nucleotides are TGTGCCAGCCGTTGGGGGACAGGGAGCTCCTACGAGCAGTACTTC. The encoded protein is CASRWGTGSSYEQYF.

This clone was seen once. The CDR3 region is CASSFEFASGRVRYNEQFF. The CDR3 bases are TGTGCCAGCAGCTTCGAGTTTGCTAGCGGGAGAGTAAGGTACAATGAGCAGTTCTTC. The chain joins TRBV7-8 to TRBJ2-1; TRBD2 agrees at 10 bases. CDR3 size: 19 residues. V shed 3 bases, J shed 4 bases, and the junction held 15 bases outside the gene matches. Germline CDR1 is SGHVS and CDR2 is FQNEAQ.

CDR3 DNA sequence: TGCGCCAGCAGCTTGACAGGGGGCTACGGAAACACCATATATTTT. Translation: CASSLTGGYGNTIYF. This sequence joins TRBV5-1 and TRBJ1-3, with TRBD1 matching over 9 bases. The CDR3 loop spans 15 amino acids. The V and J ends lost 1 base and 4 bases, in that order; junction bases with no gene match: 3. The germline V gene encodes CDR1 SGHRS and CDR2 YFSETQ.

This clone has just one count. J is TRBJ2-3 and V is TRBV7-3; 7 nucleotides line up with TRBD2. This CDR3 has 13 amino acids. J was trimmed by 3 bases and V by 3 bases; bases with no gene match: 0. CDR1 is SGHTA and CDR2 is FQGTGA in the germline V gene. CDR3 protein: CASSLGGTDTQYF. In DNA, the CDR3 is TGTGCCAGCAGCTTGGGAGGGACAGATACGCAGTATTTT.

The chain joins TRBV27 to TRBJ2-3; D call uncertain. The CDR3 length is 14 residues. V gave up 2 bases and J gave up 3 bases, with 9 bases separating them. Germline lookup yields CDR1 MNHEY and CDR2 SMNVEV (reference sequence). As DNA, the CDR3 is TGTGCCAGCAGTTTAGAGGCCCAGACAGATACGCAGTATTTT. Residues: CASSLEAQTDTQYF.

The chain is built from TRBV7-9 and TRBJ2-7, with 8 bases lining up with TRBD1. The CDR3 is 14 amino acids. Germline loops: CDR1 SEHNR, CDR2 FQNEAQ (reference sequence). The ends lost 8 bases at V and 3 bases at J; junction bases unmatched: 9. The CDR3: CASRATGGGYEQYF. In nucleotides, the CDR3 is TGTGCCAGCCGGGCAACAGGGGGTGGCTACGAGCAGTACTTC. Looking up the rest from reference TRBV7-9 and TRBJ2-7 gives the full variable domain: DTGVSQNPRHKITKRGQNVTFRCDPISEHNRLYWYRQTLGQGPEFLTYFQNEAQLEKSRLLSDRFSAERPKGSFSTLEIQRTEQGDSAMYLCASRATGGGYEQYFGPGTRLTVT.

This clone turned up a few times. The junction differs from germline at one of its ends, possibly a read error. V is TRBV6-1 and J is TRBJ2-7, with a possible D match to TRBD2 (5 bases). Germline V lookup: CDR1 MNHNS, CDR2 SASEGT. This CDR3 contains 14 residues. CDR3 sequence reads: CASSEARGIPSRHF. The DNA for the CDR3 is TGTGCCAGCAGTGAAGCGCGAGGGATACCCAGTCGGCACTTC.

This clone was observed a handful of times. The gene calls are TRBV6-5 and TRBJ1-5; possibly TRBD1 for D (5 bases). V lost 2 bases and J 0 bases, leaving 11 bases between the germline ends. CDR3 length equals 16 residues. The germline V gene encodes CDR1 MNHEY and CDR2 SVGAGI. This CDR3 reads CASSYQGPYSNQPQHF. CDR3 DNA sequence: TGTGCCAGCAGTTACCAGGGCCCGTATAGCAATCAGCCCCAGCATTTT.

The rearrangement links TRBV18 to TRBJ1-1; tentative D call: TRBD1 (6 bases). The V gene lost 2 bases and the J gene lost 6 bases, with 13 bases spanning the gap. CDR3 length equals 14 residues. Per the germline V gene, CDR1 is KGHSH and CDR2 is LQKENI. CDR3 sequence (DNA): TGTGCCAGCTCACCAGGGGGGGCTTGGCCTGAAGCTTTCTTT. Its protein product is CASSPGGAWPEAFF.

The table lists this clone with a count of one. The J gene is TRBJ2-1, the V gene TRBV28; 12 bases agree with TRBD2. The CDR3 length is 18 residues. Germline V CDR1 and CDR2: MDHEN, SYDVKM. V shed 0 bases, J shed 6 bases, and the junction held 9 bases outside the gene matches. CDR3 residues: CASSLWPRGTSGPNEQFF. The CDR3 DNA is TGTGCCAGCAGTTTATGGCCCCGGGGGACTAGCGGGCCCAATGAGCAGTTCTTC.

This clone was seen only a few times. V and J are TRBV28 and TRBJ2-3; 10 nucleotides agree with TRBD2. CDR3 length: 16 residues. The V gene end was trimmed by 4 bases and the J gene end by 6 bases; junction bases not matched to a gene: 10. CDR1 MDHEN and CDR2 SYDVKM come from the germline V gene. CDR3: CASSSRTSGFGDTQYF. The CDR3 region has the DNA TGTGCCAGCAGTTCCCGGACTAGCGGCTTTGGCGATACGCAGTATTTT. The full variable domain, its missing parts supplied by reference TRBV28 and TRBJ2-3, is DVKVTQSSRYLVKRTGEKVFLECVQDMDHENMFWYRQDPGLGLRLIYFSYDVKMKEKGDIPEGYSVSREKKERFSLILESASTNQTSMYLCASSSRTSGFGDTQYFGPGTRLTVL.

The chain links TRBV7-2 to TRBJ2-1, with 7 bases lining up with TRBD1. The CDR3 is 13 amino acids. With 4 bases clipped from V and 3 bases from J, the junction kept 0 bases outside the gene matches. Per the germline V gene, CDR1 is SGHTA and CDR2 is FQGNSA. The CDR3 sequence: CASSWDSYNEQFF. DNA for the CDR3: TGTGCCAGCAGCTGGGACAGCTACAATGAGCAGTTCTTC.

The chain links TRBV19 to TRBJ1-1, with a possible D match to TRBD1 (6 bases). This CDR3 is built from 16 residues. Deletions cut 3 bases from V and 0 bases from J, with 14 bases between. CDR1 LNHDA and CDR2 SQIVND come from the germline V gene (reference sequence). For the CDR3, the DNA is TGTGCCAGTAGTATTCTGACAGGTCCCATGAACACTGAAGCTTTCTTT. This sequence encodes CASSILTGPMNTEAFF.

As regards this clone: The sample holds other DNA sequences that translate to the same CDR3. The chain recombines TRBV6-5 with TRBJ1-5, with D unresolved. The CDR3 runs to 13 residues. Germline V gene sequence: CDR1 MNHEY, CDR2 SVGAGI. V lost 2 bases to trimming and J lost 4 bases, with 6 bases between them. This CDR3 is CASSYRGNQPQHF. The DNA of the CDR3 is TGTGCCAGCAGTTACCGGGGAAATCAGCCCCAGCATTTT.